The 5 T cell receptor beta chains below all came from one sample that was sequenced in a study of T-cell memory formation after mild COVID-19. One entry per CDR3 protein results from TCRdb running MiXCR on the 5' RACE reads. The sample carries more than 450,000 distinct CDR3 sequences, about a sixth recorded once. Sequencing was performed on PBMCs or a T cell subset sorted from them (not recorded which). The source is an adult woman who had mild COVID-19 (a few samples of this study predate the infection). Cell type and time point are not known.

This clonotype was recorded many times. V usage is TRBV12-3 or TRBV12-4 and J usage is TRBJ2-1; D remains unclear. The length of the CDR3 is 14 residues. V was clipped by 1 base and J by 2 bases, with 6 bases between them. Here the CDR3 DNA reads TGTGCCAGCAGTTTAGGCAGCACCTACAATGAGCAGTTCTTC. It yields the protein CASSLGSTYNEQFF.

V gene TRBV7-2 combines with J gene TRBJ2-1; TRBD2 agrees at 7 bases. The ends lost 10 bases at V and 9 bases at J; junction bases unmatched: 15. The CDR3 has 14 residues. Germline V CDR1 and CDR2: SGHTA, FQGNSA. CDR3 in DNA: TGTGCCACCGGCCGGGGCGGGAGTACGGGTGAGCAGTTCTTC. It is translated as CATGRGGSTGEQFF.

This clonotype came up many times. This chain joins TRBV9 and TRBJ2-3; no clear D. Germline V CDR1 and CDR2: SGDLS, YYNGEE. The CDR3 consists of 14 residues. With 0 bases removed from V and 6 bases from J, the gap between germline ends came to 11 bases. The CDR3 region has the DNA TGTGCCAGCAGCGTAGCTTCCCTTGGGGATACGCAGTATTTT. Its protein is CASSVASLGDTQYF.

This clonotype was seen at least ten times. The chain employs TRBV12-3 or TRBV12-4 and TRBJ1-3; no clear D gene. The CDR3 consists of 11 residues. V was shortened by 6 bases and J by 5 bases, with 5 bases between the two germline ends. The CDR3 DNA follows: TGTGCCAGCAGCTTACGAAACACCATATATTTT. This codes for CASSLRNTIYF.

The gene calls are TRBV20-1 and TRBJ1-2; 7 positions agree with TRBD1. V lost 5 bases to trimming and J lost 4 bases; unmatched junction nucleotides: 13. The length of the CDR3 is 15 residues. Germline assignment: CDR1 DFQATT and CDR2 SNEGSKA (reference sequence). CDR3 DNA: TGCAGTGCTCCGAGTGGGGAGACAGGGCTCTATGGCTACACCTTC. Translation: CSAPSGETGLYGYTF.